The rows below give T cell receptor beta chains drawn from one sample of a study of shared clonotypes between healthy human individuals. Clones were sequenced by immunoSEQ multiplex PCR, and TCRdb holds only the in-frame ones, with some missing. The table lists some 2.4 million clones, approximately 93% of them singletons. The sequenced material came from naive CD4+ T cells from PBMCs. These receptors all stem from a man aged 18-30 years in good health. Some clones in this sample may be carry-over from other donors' samples. CDR3s include the opening cysteine and the closing phenylalanine or tryptophan. The order of the fields is CDR3 DNA, CDR3 protein, V gene, CDR3 length, J gene, D gene, clone size. The D gene is left open where the match is weak. Expanded clones are given a class, and other clones once, few, many or no size at all.

TGTGCCAGTATAAGCCGGGACAGGGATGAAAAACTGTTTTTT | CASISRDRDEKLFF | TRBV19 | 14 | TRBJ1-4 | TRBD1 | -
TGCGCCAGCAGCTTGCCCTCCCAACCGTACGAGCAGTACTTC | CASSLPSQPYEQYF | TRBV5-1 | 14 | TRBJ2-7 | - | -
TGCGCCAGCAGCCGCAACAGGGGGCTGAACACTGAAGCTTTCTTT | CASSRNRGLNTEAFF | TRBV4-3 | 15 | TRBJ1-1 | TRBD1 | -
TGTGCCAGCAGCCCAGATAGAAACTCCTACAATGAGCAGTTCTTC | CASSPDRNSYNEQFF | TRBV7-3 | 15 | TRBJ2-1 | - | -
TGTGCCACCGATCAAGCGTCACAGGGACGTCCCTACGAGCAGTACTTC | CATDQASQGRPYEQYF | TRBV19 | 16 | TRBJ2-7 | - | once
TGTGCCAGCAGCCAGGGACAGGGCAGAAACACCATATATTTT | CASSQGQGRNTIYF | TRBV7-9 | 14 | TRBJ1-3 | TRBD1 | -
TGCGCCAGCACAGGATGGACAGATACGCAGTATTTT | CASTGWTDTQYF | TRBV5-1 | 12 | TRBJ2-3 | - | once
TGTGCCATCAGCGTGATGGGCACTGAAGCTTTCTTT | CAISVMGTEAFF | TRBV10-3 | 12 | TRBJ1-1 | - | few
TGTGCCAGCAGCCAATGGTTTCGTGCCGGGGAGCTGTTTTTT | CASSQWFRAGELFF | TRBV4-2 | 14 | TRBJ2-2 | - | -
TGTGCCAGCAGCCAAGTAAGATTAGCGGGAGCGGAGACCCAGTACTTC | CASSQVRLAGAETQYF | TRBV4-2 | 16 | TRBJ2-5 | TRBD2 | -
TGTGCCAGTAGTTCCCCCTTCCGGGACAGGAATTTGAGCTACACCTTC | CASSSPFRDRNLSYTF | TRBV19 | 16 | TRBJ1-2 | TRBD1 | -
TGTGCCAGCAGTTCCGTCAAGGGACGGCGGGGGGAGCCCCAGCATTTT | CASSSVKGRRGEPQHF | TRBV6-5 | 16 | TRBJ1-5 | - | -
TGTGCCAGCAGTTTAACCACCCTGATAGATCAGCCCCAGCATTTT | CASSLTTLIDQPQHF | TRBV28 | 15 | TRBJ1-5 | - | -
TGTGCCAGCGGGACTAGCGGGAGAGCGGACGGGGAGCTGTTTTTT | CASGTSGRADGELFF | TRBV9 | 15 | TRBJ2-2 | TRBD2 | -
TGTGCCAGCAGCTTACTTAGTTGGGGGAATTCACCCCTCCACTTT | CASSLLSWGNSPLHF | TRBV7-9 | 15 | TRBJ1-6 | - | -
TGTGCCAGCACCTTTCTCGGGACAACGAGGCCCCAAGCTTTCTTT | CASTFLGTTRPQAFF | TRBV28 | 15 | TRBJ1-1 | - | -
TGTGCCAGTAGTCTCGGGCCCGACAGGCTAGAAGCTTTCTTT | CASSLGPDRLEAFF | TRBV19 | 14 | TRBJ1-1 | - | -
TGTGCCAGCAGCCCCCCCGGGGGTCAGACTGAAGCTTTCTTT | CASSPPGGQTEAFF | TRBV11-2 | 14 | TRBJ1-1 | - | -
TGTGCCAGCAGCCGAAGACAGGGTGCTGAAGCTTTCTTT | CASSRRQGAEAFF | TRBV14 | 13 | TRBJ1-1 | TRBD1 | few
TGTGCCACCCGGTCCGGGAAAGGGGAGGAAAAACTGTTTTTT | CATRSGKGEEKLFF | TRBV28 | 14 | TRBJ1-4 | - | -
TGTGCCAGCTCGCCTCCCGGGGACCCCCGGGGTACTGAAGCTTTCTTT | CASSPPGDPRGTEAFF | TRBV18 | 16 | TRBJ1-1 | - | -
TGTGCCAGCAGTAAGACTAGCGGGAGGCAAGAGACCCAGTACTTC | CASSKTSGRQETQYF | TRBV2 | 15 | TRBJ2-5 | TRBD2 | once
TGTGCCAGCAGCTCCCAGACAGGGGAGGGTGAGCAGTTCTTC | CASSSQTGEGEQFF | TRBV5-4 | 14 | TRBJ2-1 | - | -
TGTGCCAGCAGTGTAACAACCCTAGCTAACTATGGCTACACCTTC | CASSVTTLANYGYTF | TRBV9 | 15 | TRBJ1-2 | - | -
TGCGCCAGCAGCCACGTAGAGAGGGGGCCCCGGGGCGCTGAAGCTTTCTTT | CASSHVERGPRGAEAFF | TRBV4-1 | 17 | TRBJ1-1 | TRBD1 | -
TGTGCCAGCAGCAATCCTACAGGGATTGGCACTGAAGCTTTCTTT | CASSNPTGIGTEAFF | TRBV6-1 | 15 | TRBJ1-1 | - | -
TGCGCCAGCAGCTTGGTACTAGGGGACACCGGGGAGCTGTTTTTT | CASSLVLGDTGELFF | TRBV5-1 | 15 | TRBJ2-2 | - | once
TGTGCCAGCAGTTTGAGACAGGCTCAAGAGACCCAGTACTTC | CASSLRQAQETQYF | TRBV28 | 14 | TRBJ2-5 | - | -
TGCAGTGCTAGAGGGGAAAACACCATATATTTT | CSARGENTIYF | TRBV20-1 | 11 | TRBJ1-3 | - | -
TGTGCCAGCAGTCCAGAATCGACTGGGTTGACCCAGTACTTC | CASSPESTGLTQYF | TRBV2 | 14 | TRBJ2-5 | - | -
TGTGCCAGCAGCCTAAGGGGCGGGAGCTACGAGCAGTACTTC | CASSLRGGSYEQYF | TRBV5-4 | 14 | TRBJ2-7 | TRBD2 | -
TGTGCCTGGAGCGACGGACCCTACTCTGAAAAACTGTTTTTT | CAWSDGPYSEKLFF | TRBV30 | 14 | TRBJ1-4 | - | once
TGCGCCAGCAGCTTCGGACCCACCGGGGAGCTGTTTTTT | CASSFGPTGELFF | TRBV5-1 | 13 | TRBJ2-2 | - | -
TGTGCCAGCAGCGTGGGGGCTAGCGACACAGATACGCAGTATTTT | CASSVGASDTDTQYF | TRBV9 | 15 | TRBJ2-3 | - | -
TGTGCCAGCAGTTTATCGGTTATGGGACGGAAGAGAGAGACCCAGTACTTC | CASSLSVMGRKRETQYF | TRBV27 | 17 | TRBJ2-5 | - | -
TGTGCCAGCAGTGAAAGAGATGGCCTGGGGGGGGAGCTGTTTTTT | CASSERDGLGGELFF | TRBV6-1 | 15 | TRBJ2-2 | - | -
TGTGCCAGCAGCCCCACCGTGGGGTTTTCCTACGAGCAGTACTTC | CASSPTVGFSYEQYF | TRBV4-2 | 15 | TRBJ2-7 | - | -
TGTGCCTGGAGTGTCAAGGTCAGGGGGGGCGAAAAACTGTTTTTT | CAWSVKVRGGEKLFF | TRBV30 | 15 | TRBJ1-4 | TRBD1 | -
TGTGCCAGCTCACGAGAGGCCGTAGTTAATGAAAAACTGTTTTTT | CASSREAVVNEKLFF | TRBV18 | 15 | TRBJ1-4 | - | -
TGTGCCAGCAGCGTAGAAGTGGGGGGAGGAAGTTCGAGAAGCGGGAGGGCCGGTGATGAGCAGTTCTTC | CASSVEVGGGSSRSGRAGDEQFF | TRBV9 | 23 | TRBJ2-1 | TRBD2 | -
TGCAGTGCTAGCGTATCCAGGGGCTACACCTTC | CSASVSRGYTF | TRBV20-1 | 11 | TRBJ1-2 | - | -
TGTGCCAGCAGCACGGACTGGGGAAACACCATATATTTT | CASSTDWGNTIYF | TRBV28 | 13 | TRBJ1-3 | - | -
TGTGCCAGCAGTTTTGGACTGTCGGACTATGGCTACACCTTC | CASSFGLSDYGYTF | TRBV6-5 | 14 | TRBJ1-2 | - | -
TGCGCCAGCAGCCAAGAAGTGAGGGGGTACTTCAATCAGCCCCAGCATTTT | CASSQEVRGYFNQPQHF | TRBV4-3 | 17 | TRBJ1-5 | - | once
TGTGCCAGCTCACCACGGACGGGAGCCTCCTACGAGCAGTACTTC | CASSPRTGASYEQYF | TRBV18 | 15 | TRBJ2-7 | - | -
TGTGCCAGCACAAACTCCGGGCCTAAGTATGGCTACACCTTC | CASTNSGPKYGYTF | TRBV6-1 | 14 | TRBJ1-2 | - | -
TGTGCCAGTAGTCTCCCGGGACTAGCGAATGAGCAGTTCTTC | CASSLPGLANEQFF | TRBV19 | 14 | TRBJ2-1 | TRBD2 | -
TGTGCCTGGAGTGCAGGGGGCTACCCCGCTAGCAATCAGCCCCAGCATTTT | CAWSAGGYPASNQPQHF | TRBV30 | 17 | TRBJ1-5 | TRBD1 | -
TGTGCCAGCAGCCCTGGACAGGGCAACTATGGCTACACCTTC | CASSPGQGNYGYTF | TRBV7-2 | 14 | TRBJ1-2 | TRBD1 | -
TGTGCCAGCAGCTCGGCAGGGTCAGATACGCAGTATTTT | CASSSAGSDTQYF | TRBV11-3 | 13 | TRBJ2-3 | - | -